One sample yielded the 22 T cell receptor beta chains listed below, sequenced in a study of T cell changes during pregnancy in multiple sclerosis. Produced via immunoSEQ multiplex PCR; TCRdb's table is partial and in-frame only. Here the sample spans around 64,000 clones, 85% to 95% being singletons. The material sequenced was CD8+ T cells from peripheral blood mononuclear cells, taken in the third trimester of pregnancy. These receptors all stem from a female donor with multiple sclerosis, enrolled in a pregnancy study.

The rearrangement uses TRBV19 and TRBJ2-1; D may be TRBD2 (6 bases). The V gene's germline CDR1 is LNHDA and CDR2 SQIVND (reference sequence). The CDR3 has 14 amino acids. Trimming took 3 bases from V and 6 from J, leaving 12 bases between them. The CDR3 bases are TGTGCCAGTAGTATTGGGGGGAGTGGCAATGAGCAGTTCTTC. Its translation is CASSIGGSGNEQFF.

The CDR3 spells CASSQGLAGTDTQYF. CDR3 DNA sequence: TGTGCCAGCAGCCAGGGACTAGCGGGCACAGATACGCAGTATTTT. The rearrangement links TRBV7-3 to TRBJ2-3; 11 positions agree with TRBD2. This CDR3 is 15 amino acids long. Germline V gene sequence: CDR1 SGHTA, CDR2 FQGTGA. The V segment lost 5 bases and the J segment 1 base; nucleotides outside the gene matches: 2.

The V call is TRBV19, the J call TRBJ1-5; TRBD1 might be the D (5 bases). Germline CDR1 is LNHDA and CDR2 is SQIVND (reference sequence). With 5 bases removed from V and 4 bases from J, the gap between germline ends came to 15 bases. CDR3 length: 15 amino acids. The CDR3 loop is CASSLMGGTNQPQHF. In DNA form, the CDR3 reads TGTGCCAGTAGTCTCATGGGGGGTACGAATCAGCCCCAGCATTTT. Filled out from reference TRBV19 and TRBJ1-5, the complete variable domain reads DGGITQSPKYLFRKEGQNVTLSCEQNLNHDAMYWYRQDPGQGLRLIYYSQIVNDFQKGDIAEGYSVSREKKESFPLTVTSAQKNPTAFYLCASSLMGGTNQPQHFGDGTRLSIL.

The chain employs TRBV19 and TRBJ2-1; D ambiguous. V lost 1 base, J lost 1 base, and 8 bases lay in between. Germline V gene data show CDR1 as LNHDA and CDR2 as SQIVND (reference sequence). The CDR3 consists of 15 residues. CDR3 bases: TGTGCCAGTAGTATAGGTGGAGTTTCCTACAATGAGCAGTTCTTC. Translation: CASSIGGVSYNEQFF.

The chain joins TRBV11-2 to TRBJ2-7; D is perhaps TRBD1 (6 bases). This CDR3 is 14 amino acids long. Trimming pared 6 bases from V and 5 bases from J, leaving 17 bases between. Germline V gene sequence: CDR1 SGHAT, CDR2 FQNNGV. The CDR3 DNA sequence: TGTGCCAGCAGGGATAGCGACAGGTTCAACGAGCAGTACTTC. Its protein is CASRDSDRFNEQYF. Full variable domain (outside the CDR3, taken from reference TRBV11-2 and TRBJ2-7): EAGVAQSPRYKIIEKRQSVAFWCNPISGHATLYWYQQILGQGPKLLIQFQNNGVVDDSQLPKDRFSAERLKGVDSTLKIQPAKLEDSAVYLCASRDSDRFNEQYFGPGTRLTVT.

V usage is TRBV2 and J usage is TRBJ1-1, with D unresolved. The length of the CDR3 is 10 residues. Deletions cut 11 bases from V and 4 bases from J, with 8 bases between. CDR1 is SNHLY and CDR2 is FYNNEI in the germline V gene. In nucleotides, the CDR3 is TGTGCCCTAGCGACCACTGAAGCTTTCTTT. This translates into CALATTEAFF.

The chain uses TRBV28 and TRBJ2-7, with D tentatively TRBD2 (6 bases). Trimming cost V 11 bases and J 4 bases, with 27 bases left between them. The CDR3 extends over 16 amino acids. The V gene's germline CDR1 is MDHEN and CDR2 SYDVKM. The CDR3 bases are TGTGCCGGAGGGGTGGGAGGTCGGTATGGTTCGTACGAGCAGTACTTC. It yields the protein CAGGVGGRYGSYEQYF.

The chain combines TRBV21-1 with TRBJ2-5; TRBD2 is the table's D call, not checked against the DNA. TRBV21-1 is a known pseudogene. This CDR3 is built from 16 residues. The CDR3 DNA follows: TGTGCCAGCAGCAAAGAAAAGTGGCGGAATCAAGAGACCCAGTACTTC. Its translation is CASSKEKWRNQETQYF.

This chain uses TRBV7-9 with TRBJ1-4; the D gene is possibly TRBD1 (5 bases). The CDR3 has 16 residues. V lost 5 bases and J lost 4, with 17 bases in between. CDR1 and CDR2 from the germline V gene are SEHNR and FQNEAQ (reference sequence). CDR3 region: CASSQASVGGNEKLFF. The DNA for the CDR3 is TGTGCCAGCAGCCAGGCCTCGGTCGGGGGTAATGAAAAACTGTTTTTT.

V usage is TRBV4-1 and J usage is TRBJ2-7; the D is unclear. CDR1 is MGHRA and CDR2 is YSYEKL in the germline V gene. CDR3 size: 14 residues. V was clipped by 1 base and J by 0 bases, with 7 bases between them. The chain's CDR3 is CASSQAVSSYEQYF. CDR3 nucleotides: TGCGCCAGCAGCCAAGCCGTGAGCTCCTACGAGCAGTACTTC.

The chain has TRBV10-1 and TRBJ2-1; the D gene is possibly TRBD2 (6 bases). Germline assignment: CDR1 WNHNN and CDR2 SYGVQD (reference sequence). V was shortened by 3 bases and J by 0 bases, with 30 bases between the two germline ends. CDR3 length: 22 residues. This CDR3 is CASSDPTGTFGLALGSYNEQFF. DNA of the CDR3: TGCGCCAGCAGTGACCCCACGGGGACTTTCGGTTTGGCCCTAGGCTCCTACAATGAGCAGTTCTTC.

The chain joins TRBV15 to TRBJ2-2; 8 bases map to TRBD1. The CDR3 is made up of 17 amino acids. With 2 bases clipped from V and 6 bases from J, the junction kept 11 bases outside the gene matches. Germline CDR1 and CDR2: LNHNV and YYDKDF (reference sequence). The CDR3 region has the DNA TGTGCCACCAGCAGACAACAGGGGGTCCTTTTAGCCGGGGAGCTGTTTTTT. Amino acid sequence: CATSRQQGVLLAGELFF.

This chain joins TRBV7-2 and TRBJ2-7; D is undetermined. The CDR3 covers 11 residues. The V gene's germline CDR1 is SGHTA and CDR2 FQGNSA. V dropped 3 bases and J dropped 3 bases, with 3 bases sitting between them. DNA of the CDR3: TGTGCCAGCAGCTTCCACTACGAGCAGTACTTC. This codes for CASSFHYEQYF.

The chain uses TRBV9 and TRBJ2-7; 9 positions match TRBD1. CDR1 and CDR2 from the germline V gene are SGDLS and YYNGEE. The CDR3 runs to 14 residues. V trimming: 4 bases; J trimming: 3 bases; junction bases outside the gene matches: 5. The CDR3 DNA reads TGTGCCAGCAGCCTCCGGGACAGGGACTACGAGCAGTACTTC. As protein: CASSLRDRDYEQYF.

The chain joins TRBV4-1 to TRBJ2-1, with a tentative D call TRBD2 (5 bases). Germline values: CDR1 MGHRA, CDR2 YSYEKL. The CDR3 sequence is 16 residues long. V gave up 1 base and J gave up 0 bases, with 10 bases separating them. In DNA, the CDR3 is TGCGCCAGCAGCCAAGTTAGCGAGGCCTCCTACAATGAGCAGTTCTTC. Residues: CASSQVSEASYNEQFF.

The chain uses TRBV9 and TRBJ1-3; 9 nucleotides line up with TRBD2. TRBJ2-2 matches the DNA end more closely, so the J call is doubtful. CDR3 length equals 17 residues. Germline assignment: CDR1 SGDLS and CDR2 YYNGEE. This CDR3 is CASSHPLAGANTGELFF. The CDR3 DNA is TGTGCCAGCAGCCATCCTTTAGCGGGAGCGAACACCGGGGAGCTGTTTTTT.

CDR3 loop: CATSSRGSYNEQFF. CDR3 sequence (DNA): TGTGCCACCAGCTCGAGGGGGTCCTACAATGAGCAGTTCTTC. This sequence joins TRBV15 and TRBJ2-1, with D possibly TRBD1 on 6 matching bases. Germline V lookup: CDR1 LNHNV, CDR2 YYDKDF (reference sequence). V gave up 5 bases and J gave up 1 base, with 9 bases separating them. The CDR3 sequence is 14 residues long.

About this clone: At the DNA level, this CDR3 is encoded by other sequences in the same sample as well. The V call is TRBV4-1, the J call TRBJ1-5; D is unresolved. CDR1 is MGHRA, CDR2 YSYEKL, per germline. The CDR3 length is 14 residues. V lost 2 bases to trimming and J lost 7 bases, with 12 bases between them. The CDR3 loop reads CASSQFPGPQPQHF. Written as DNA, the CDR3 is TGCGCCAGCAGCCAATTCCCAGGTCCGCAGCCCCAGCATTTT.

V and J are TRBV6-6 and TRBJ1-5; D is unclear. Germline CDR1 MNHNY, CDR2 SVGAGI (reference sequence). With 0 bases removed from V and 2 bases from J, the gap between germline ends came to 8 bases. There are 15 residues in the CDR3. The CDR3 spells CASSYSSFGNQPQHF. CDR3 sequence (DNA): TGTGCCAGCAGTTACTCGAGTTTTGGCAATCAGCCCCAGCATTTT.

The V and J genes are TRBV5-1 and TRBJ2-5; TRBD1 aligns across 7 bases. The germline V gene has CDR1 SGHRS and CDR2 YFSETQ. This CDR3 has 17 amino acids. V dropped 4 bases and J dropped 0; count of bases not matched to a gene: 12. For the CDR3, the DNA is TGCGCCAGCAGCAGCCCGGTCAGGGGGACGCACCAAGAGACCCAGTACTTC. Protein sequence: CASSSPVRGTHQETQYF.

J is TRBJ2-7 and V is TRBV7-7; 12 nucleotides match TRBD2. V dropped 5 bases and J dropped 3; count of bases not matched to a gene: 5. The CDR3 spans 15 residues. Germline V lookup: CDR1 SSHAT, CDR2 FNYEAQ (reference sequence). CDR3 amino acids: CASSLGLAGYYEQYF. CDR3 DNA: TGTGCCAGCAGCCTCGGACTAGCGGGATACTACGAGCAGTACTTC.

In DNA form, the CDR3 reads TGTGCCAGCAGCTTAACCTACTCGGAGTGGGAGACCCAGTACTTC. Translating gives CASSLTYSEWETQYF. The gene calls are TRBV7-3 and TRBJ2-5, with no clear D. Germline V CDR1 and CDR2: SGHTA, FQGTGA. The ends were cut back, 0 bases at V and 5 bases at J, with 13 bases in the middle. There are 15 residues in the CDR3.